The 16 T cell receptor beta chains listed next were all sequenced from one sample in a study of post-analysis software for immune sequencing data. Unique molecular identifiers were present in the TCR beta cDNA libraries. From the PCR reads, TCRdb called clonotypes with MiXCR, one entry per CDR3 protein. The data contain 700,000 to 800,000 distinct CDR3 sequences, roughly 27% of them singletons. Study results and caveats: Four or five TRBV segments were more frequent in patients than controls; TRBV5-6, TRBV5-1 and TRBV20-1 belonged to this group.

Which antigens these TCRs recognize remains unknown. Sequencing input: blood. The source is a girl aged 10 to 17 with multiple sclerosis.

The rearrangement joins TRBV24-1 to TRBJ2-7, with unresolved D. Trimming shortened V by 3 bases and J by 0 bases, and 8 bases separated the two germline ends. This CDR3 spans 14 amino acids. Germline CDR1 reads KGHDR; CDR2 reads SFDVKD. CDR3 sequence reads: CATSDTRYSYEQYF. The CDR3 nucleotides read TGTGCCACCAGTGATACACGATACTCCTACGAGCAGTACTTC.

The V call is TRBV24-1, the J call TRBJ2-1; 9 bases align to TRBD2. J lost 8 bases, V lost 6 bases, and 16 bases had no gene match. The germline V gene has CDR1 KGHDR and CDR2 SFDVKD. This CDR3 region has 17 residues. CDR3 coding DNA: TGTGCCACCAGTATTGGGACGATAAGCGGGAGGATGTATGAGCAGTTCTTC. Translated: CATSIGTISGRMYEQFF.

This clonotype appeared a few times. The CDR3 reads CASGLERGYGETQYF. DNA of the CDR3: TGTGCTAGTGGTCTCGAGAGGGGGTATGGGGAGACCCAGTACTTC. V is TRBV12-5 and J is TRBJ2-5; tentative D call: TRBD1 (6 bases). This CDR3 spans 15 amino acids. CDR1 is LGHNT, CDR2 FRNRAP, per germline. Trimming pared 5 bases from V and 5 bases from J, leaving 18 bases between.

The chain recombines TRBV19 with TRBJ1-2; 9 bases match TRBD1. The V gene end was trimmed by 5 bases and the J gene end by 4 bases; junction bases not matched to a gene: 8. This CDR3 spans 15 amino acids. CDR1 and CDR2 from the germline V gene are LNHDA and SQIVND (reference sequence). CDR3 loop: CASSPDRGRTYGYTF. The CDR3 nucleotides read TGTGCCAGTAGTCCGGACAGGGGACGAACCTATGGCTACACCTTC. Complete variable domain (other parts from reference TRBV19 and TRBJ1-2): DGGITQSPKYLFRKEGQNVTLSCEQNLNHDAMYWYRQDPGQGLRLIYYSQIVNDFQKGDIAEGYSVSREKKESFPLTVTSAQKNPTAFYLCASSPDRGRTYGYTFGSGTRLTVV.

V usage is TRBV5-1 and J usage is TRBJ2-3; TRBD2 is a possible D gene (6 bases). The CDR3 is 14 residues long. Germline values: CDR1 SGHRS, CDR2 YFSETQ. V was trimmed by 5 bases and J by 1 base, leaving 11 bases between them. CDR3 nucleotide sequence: TGCGCCAGCAGTTCATGGGAGGGCACAGATACGCAGTATTTT. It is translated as CASSSWEGTDTQYF. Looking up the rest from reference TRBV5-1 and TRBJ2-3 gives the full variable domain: KAGVTQTPRYLIKTRGQQVTLSCSPISGHRSVSWYQQTPGQGLQFLFEYFSETQRNKGNFPGRFSGRQFSNSRSEMNVSTLELGDSALYLCASSSWEGTDTQYFGPGTRLTVL.

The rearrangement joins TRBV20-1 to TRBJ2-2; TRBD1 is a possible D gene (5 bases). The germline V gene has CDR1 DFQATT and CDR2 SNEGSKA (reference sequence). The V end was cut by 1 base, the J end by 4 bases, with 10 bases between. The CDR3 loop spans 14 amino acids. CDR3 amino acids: CSARGGWTTGELFF. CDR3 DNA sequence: TGCAGTGCTAGAGGGGGCTGGACCACCGGGGAGCTGTTTTTT.

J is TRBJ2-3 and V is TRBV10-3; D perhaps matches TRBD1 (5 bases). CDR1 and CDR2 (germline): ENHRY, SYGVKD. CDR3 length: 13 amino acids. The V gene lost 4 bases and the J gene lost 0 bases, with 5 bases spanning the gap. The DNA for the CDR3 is TGTGCCATCAGTGGGACAAGCACAGATACGCAGTATTTT. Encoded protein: CAISGTSTDTQYF.

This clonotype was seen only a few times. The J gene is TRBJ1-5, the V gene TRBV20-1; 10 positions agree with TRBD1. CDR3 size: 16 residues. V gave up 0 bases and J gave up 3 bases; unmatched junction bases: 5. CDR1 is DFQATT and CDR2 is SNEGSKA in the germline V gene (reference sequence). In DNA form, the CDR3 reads TGCAGTGCTAGAGATAGGGACAGGGGCCTCAATCAGCCCCAGCATTTT. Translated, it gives CSARDRDRGLNQPQHF.

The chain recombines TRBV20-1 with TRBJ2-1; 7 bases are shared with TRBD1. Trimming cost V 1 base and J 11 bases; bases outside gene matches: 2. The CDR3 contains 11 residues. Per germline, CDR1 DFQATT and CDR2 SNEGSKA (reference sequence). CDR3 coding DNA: TGCAGTGCTAGAGGGACAGGTCAGCAGTTCTTC. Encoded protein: CSARGTGQQFF.

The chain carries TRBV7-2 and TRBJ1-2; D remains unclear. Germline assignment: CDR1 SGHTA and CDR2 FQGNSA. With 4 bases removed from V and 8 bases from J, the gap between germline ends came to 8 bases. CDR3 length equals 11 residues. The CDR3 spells CASSSSPGYTF. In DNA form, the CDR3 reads TGTGCCAGCAGCTCAAGTCCGGGCTACACCTTC. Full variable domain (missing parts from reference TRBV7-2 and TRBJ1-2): GAGVSQSPSNKVTEKGKDVELRCDPISGHTALYWYRQSLGQGLEFLIYFQGNSAPDKSGLPSDRFSAERTGGSVSTLTIQRTQQEDSAVYLCASSSSPGYTFGSGTRLTVV.

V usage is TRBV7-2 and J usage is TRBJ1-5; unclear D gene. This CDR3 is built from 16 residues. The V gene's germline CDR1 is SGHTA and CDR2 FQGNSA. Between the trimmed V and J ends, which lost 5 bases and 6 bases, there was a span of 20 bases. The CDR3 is CASSLKVPRSGQPQHF. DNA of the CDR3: TGTGCCAGCAGCCTAAAGGTACCTAGGTCCGGTCAGCCCCAGCATTTT. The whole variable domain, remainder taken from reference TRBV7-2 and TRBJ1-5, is GAGVSQSPSNKVTEKGKDVELRCDPISGHTALYWYRQSLGQGLEFLIYFQGNSAPDKSGLPSDRFSAERTGGSVSTLTIQRTQQEDSAVYLCASSLKVPRSGQPQHFGDGTRLSIL.

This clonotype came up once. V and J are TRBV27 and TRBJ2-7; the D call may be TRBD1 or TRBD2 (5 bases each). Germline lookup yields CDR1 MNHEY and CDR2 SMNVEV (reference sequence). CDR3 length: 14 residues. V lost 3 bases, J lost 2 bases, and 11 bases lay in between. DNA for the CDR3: TGTGCCAGCAGTTTCAGGGAGAGCACCTACGAGCAGTACTTC. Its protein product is CASSFRESTYEQYF.

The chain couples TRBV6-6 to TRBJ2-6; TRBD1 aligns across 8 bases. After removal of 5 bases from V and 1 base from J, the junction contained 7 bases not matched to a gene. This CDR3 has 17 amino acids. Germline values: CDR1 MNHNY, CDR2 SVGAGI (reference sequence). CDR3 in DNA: TGTGCCAGCAGTCCAGGGGGCCGGGGATCTGGGGCCAACGTCCTGACTTTC. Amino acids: CASSPGGRGSGANVLTF.

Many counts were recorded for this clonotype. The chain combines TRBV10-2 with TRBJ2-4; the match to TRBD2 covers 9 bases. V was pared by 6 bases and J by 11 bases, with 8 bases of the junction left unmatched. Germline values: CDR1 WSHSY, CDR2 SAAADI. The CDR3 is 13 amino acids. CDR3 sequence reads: CASRLAGPSVQYF. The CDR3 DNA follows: TGCGCCAGCAGGCTAGCGGGACCTAGTGTTCAGTACTTC.

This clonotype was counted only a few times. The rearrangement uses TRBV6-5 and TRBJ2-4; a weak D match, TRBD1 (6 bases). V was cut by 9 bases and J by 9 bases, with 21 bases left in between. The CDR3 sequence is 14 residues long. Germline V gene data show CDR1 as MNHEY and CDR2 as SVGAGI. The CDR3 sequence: CASAQRRGKGIQYF. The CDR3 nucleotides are TGTGCCAGTGCCCAGCGAAGGGGGAAAGGCATTCAGTACTTC.

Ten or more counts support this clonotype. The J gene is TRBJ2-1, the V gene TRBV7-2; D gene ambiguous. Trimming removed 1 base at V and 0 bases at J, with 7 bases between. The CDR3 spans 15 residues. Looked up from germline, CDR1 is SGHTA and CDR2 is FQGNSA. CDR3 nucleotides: TGTGCCAGCAGCTTAGAACGGAGCTCCTACAATGAGCAGTTCTTC. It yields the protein CASSLERSSYNEQFF.